This T cell receptor (beta chain) comes out of a study of T cell repertoires in cytomegalovirus infection. TCRdb analysed the reads with MiXCR anew, one entry per CDR3 protein. The sample yields 160,000 or so distinct CDR3 sequences, less than 25% seen once. To note about this clonotype: The antigen remains unidentified.

The receptor comes from a human donor in good health (CMV status not recorded). Some clones in this sample may be carry-over from other donors' samples. The sequencing here drew on CD8+ T cells from cultured PBMCs, taken from culture after CMV antigen stimulation.

The CDR3 is CASSDPAYQETQYF. The CDR3, as DNA: TGTGCCAGCAGTGACCCGGCGTACCAAGAGACCCAGTACTTC. This chain links TRBV12-3 or TRBV12-4 with TRBJ2-5; D is unclear. V was clipped by 5 bases and J by 0 bases, with 10 bases between them. The CDR3 is 14 amino acids.